This T cell receptor beta chain is from a study of T cell changes during pregnancy in multiple sclerosis. The junction had 5 bases not matched to a gene; V was cut back by 7 bases and J by 2 bases. CDR1 and CDR2 (germline): MDHEN, SYDVKM. CDR3 length: 13 residues. The repertoire was sequenced with immunoSEQ multiplex PCR; TCRdb's copy has only in-frame clones and lacks some. This sample yields around 30,000 clones, of which roughly nine tenths are seen a single time; approximately 5% belongs to the top ten. The TCR was taken from a female donor with multiple sclerosis, enrolled in a pregnancy study. J is TRBJ2-7 and V is TRBV28; 7 nucleotides align to TRBD2. The sample here was CD8+ T cells from peripheral blood mononuclear cells, taken in the first trimester of pregnancy. The CDR3 nucleotides are TGTGCCAGCATAGGGAGGGGAACCTACGAGCAGTACTTC. Translated, it gives CASIGRGTYEQYF.